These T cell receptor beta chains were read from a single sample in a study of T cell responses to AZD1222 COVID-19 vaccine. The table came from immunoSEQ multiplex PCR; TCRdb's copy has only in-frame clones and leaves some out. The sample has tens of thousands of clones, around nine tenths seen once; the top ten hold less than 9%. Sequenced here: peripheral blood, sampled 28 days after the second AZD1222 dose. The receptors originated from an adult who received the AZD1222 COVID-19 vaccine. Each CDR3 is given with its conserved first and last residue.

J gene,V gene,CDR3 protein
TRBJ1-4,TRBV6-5,CASTDRDRKEKLFF
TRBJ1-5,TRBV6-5,CASRKGGNQPQHF
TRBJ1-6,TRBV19,CATSRDRDDSPLHF
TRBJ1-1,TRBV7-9,CASSLPAYTEAFF
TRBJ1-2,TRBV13,CASSLRTHMDGYTF
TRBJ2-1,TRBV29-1,CSLGTYNEQFF
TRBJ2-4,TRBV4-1,CASSQGETSGAKNIQYF
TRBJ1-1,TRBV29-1,CSGITGVGVMNTEAFF
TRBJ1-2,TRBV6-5,CASSYGRVEGYTF
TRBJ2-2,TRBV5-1,CASSSTSSGSRYTGELFF
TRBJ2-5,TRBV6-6,CASTGTGTGYGKTQYF
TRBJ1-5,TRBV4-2,CASSPTTGSNQPQHF
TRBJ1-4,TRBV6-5,CASAGTGNEKLFF
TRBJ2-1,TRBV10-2,CASSESGGRAYNEQFF
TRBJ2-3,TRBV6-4,CASSDVGGRGTDTQYF
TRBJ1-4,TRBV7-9,CASSLRKDKGGEKLFF
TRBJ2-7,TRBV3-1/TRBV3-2,CASSQEPEGAYEQYF
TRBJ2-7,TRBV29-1,CSVGGLAGGRFYEQYF
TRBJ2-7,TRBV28,CASTSPGGRVPHEQYF
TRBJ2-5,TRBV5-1,CASSSRTSGAQETQYF
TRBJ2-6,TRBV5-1,CASSPGEGANVLTF
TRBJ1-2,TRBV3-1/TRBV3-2,CASSHQGTGTYGYTF
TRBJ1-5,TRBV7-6,CASSLVRGPSNQPQHF
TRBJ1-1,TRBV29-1,CSDLTVPGTTEAFF
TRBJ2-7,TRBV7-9,CASSLTGRTRSPAYEQYF
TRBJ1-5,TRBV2,CASSVASRQPQHF
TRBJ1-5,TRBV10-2,CASSRGTGRGQPQHF
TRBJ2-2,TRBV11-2,CASSNTNTGELFF
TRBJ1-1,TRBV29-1,CSVEGQGWDTEAFF
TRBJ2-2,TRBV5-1,CASSLGPPTNTGELFF
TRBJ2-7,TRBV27,CASSLLGYEQYF
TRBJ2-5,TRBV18,CASSPQPETQYF
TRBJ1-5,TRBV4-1,CASSRTTGEESNQPQHF
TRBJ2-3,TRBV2,CASTSLTSAVTDTQYF
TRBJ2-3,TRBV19,CASSPRTSGRGQYF
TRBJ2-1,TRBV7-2,CASSFSGNSYNEQFF
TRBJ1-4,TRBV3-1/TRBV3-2,CASSHSGVLGNEKLFF
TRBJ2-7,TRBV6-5,CASSYSGQGTSYEQYF